The 2 T cell receptor beta chains listed next were all sequenced from one sample in a study of blood T cells in healthy people across ages. Together with a sample-barcoded 5' primer, a J-beta primer mix was included in a second PCR lasting roughly 6 to 12 cycles. TCRdb fed the 5' RACE reads into MiXCR, producing one record per CDR3 protein. The sample holds over a million distinct CDR3 sequences, over 35% seen once. Material: blood. The source of these receptors is an older woman in good health.

The DNA for the CDR3 is TGTGCCAGTAGTATACCTAGCGGGAGCTCCACCGGGGAGCTGTTTTTT. Its translation is CASSIPSGSSTGELFF. The chain recombines TRBV19 with TRBJ2-2; 10 bases line up with TRBD2. Germline trimming cut 2 bases from V and 4 bases from J; bases unmatched to any gene: 4. CDR1 is LNHDA and CDR2 is SQIVND in the germline V gene (reference sequence). The CDR3 runs to 16 residues.

In this sample, this clonotype turned up a few times. The chain combines TRBV20-1 with TRBJ2-5; D is undetermined. The CDR3 consists of 12 residues. Trimming removed 4 bases from V and 5 bases from J, with 11 bases in between. From germline, CDR1 is DFQATT and CDR2 SNEGSKA (reference sequence). CDR3 in amino acids: CSANEKGETQYF. The CDR3 DNA sequence: TGCAGTGCTAATGAGAAAGGGGAGACCCAGTACTTC.